Listed here are 7 T cell receptor beta chains from one sample, sequenced in a study of T cell repertoires in cytomegalovirus infection. TCRdb passed the reads through MiXCR, listing each CDR3 protein once. This sample yields around 340,000 distinct CDR3 sequences, of which 25% to 35% are seen a single time; around 18% belongs to the top ten. For these TCRs, the target antigens are not known. The starting material was cultured PBMCs, obtained from culture after CMV antigen stimulation. Source of these receptors: a human donor in good health (CMV status not recorded). Some clones in this sample may be carry-over from other donors' samples.

This clonotype was found a few times. The chain carries TRBV4-1 and TRBJ2-2; the D gene is possibly TRBD1 (6 bases). Trimming removed 0 bases at V and 7 bases at J, with 18 bases between. This CDR3 region has 17 residues. Germline-derived CDR1 and CDR2 are MGHRA and YSYEKL. CDR3 DNA sequence: TGCGCCAGCAGCCAAGACGGGCCAGGGGTGCGGAACGGGGAGCTGTTTTTT. Protein sequence: CASSQDGPGVRNGELFF.

This clonotype was seen a few times. In DNA, the CDR3 is TGTGCCAGCGGCGCCCGGAACAATGAGCAGTTCTTC. Amino acid sequence: CASGARNNEQFF. V gene TRBV7-4 combines with J gene TRBJ2-1; D not certain. Germline V gives CDR1 SGHVT, CDR2 SQSDAQ. V was clipped by 8 bases and J by 5 bases, with 10 bases between them. This CDR3 comprises 12 residues.

This clonotype was detected only a few times. CDR3 sequence: CASRPDWLGEQYF. Written as DNA, the CDR3 is TGTGCCAGCAGACCTGACTGGCTCGGCGAGCAGTACTTC. This chain joins TRBV2 and TRBJ2-7; D gene uncertain. The germline V and J ends were trimmed by 6 bases and 6 bases, with 15 bases remaining between them. Per germline, CDR1 SNHLY and CDR2 FYNNEI. The CDR3 totals 13 residues.

The V call is TRBV29-1, the J call TRBJ1-2; D uncertain. Germline V gene lookup returns CDR1 SQVTM and CDR2 ANQGSEA. The V end lost 0 bases, the J end lost 3 bases, and 5 bases lay between the germline ends. The CDR3 spans 12 residues. CDR3 nucleotides: TGCAGCGTTGAAGATCAACACTATGGCTACACCTTC. Translating gives CSVEDQHYGYTF.

This clonotype was detected only a few times. The chain joins TRBV3-1 to TRBJ2-7; 9 bases are shared with TRBD1. Unmatched junction bases numbered 6, after V lost 5 bases and J lost 4 bases. Per the germline V gene, CDR1 is LGHDT and CDR2 is YNNKEL (reference sequence). The CDR3 length is 14 residues. The CDR3 region is CASSTRQGGYEQYF. The CDR3 DNA sequence: TGTGCCAGCAGCACCCGACAGGGGGGTTACGAGCAGTACTTC.

This sequence joins TRBV20-1 and TRBJ2-7, with a weak D call TRBD1 (5 bases). From germline, CDR1 is DFQATT and CDR2 SNEGSKA (reference sequence). CDR3 length: 14 amino acids. Trimming removed 0 bases from V and 4 bases from J, with 13 bases in between. CDR3 sequence (DNA): TGCAGTGCTAGAGATGTCCGGCAGGGATACGAGCAGTACTTC. Translation: CSARDVRQGYEQYF.

This clonotype was recorded a few times. The chain joins TRBV12-3 or TRBV12-4 to TRBJ2-7; D gene ambiguous. The CDR3 totals 13 residues. Trimming removed 6 bases from V and 3 bases from J, with 12 bases in between. The CDR3 loop is CASSPSRVYEQYF. Written as DNA, the CDR3 is TGTGCCAGCAGCCCAAGTCGGGTCTACGAGCAGTACTTC.